This TCR beta chain was observed in a study of beta chain features in type 1 diabetes. Study outcomes and limitations: Shorter TCRB CDR3s, moderately but significantly so, marked every one of the four CD4+ subsets in Type 1 diabetes patients. A closer apparent resemblance between naive, central memory and Treg TCRB repertoires was seen in patients than in healthy donors.

Reverse transcription of all isolated RNA meant that expressed TCRB transcripts were sequenced. The table came from immunoSEQ multiplex PCR; TCRdb's copy has only in-frame clones and leaves some out. The sample yields some 160,000 clones, roughly 9% seen once. Note on this clone: Its cognate antigen is unknown.

Sequencing was done on a sample of central memory CD4+ T cells from blood. This receptor was obtained from a woman aged 25-40 years with type 1 diabetes.

The CDR3: CASSYSRQGPGNTIYF. The CDR3 DNA follows: TGTGCCAGCAGTTACTCTCGGCAGGGCCCTGGAAACACCATATATTTT. The chain has TRBV6-6 and TRBJ1-3; D perhaps matches TRBD1 (5 bases). CDR3 size: 16 residues. Germline V lookup: CDR1 MNHNY, CDR2 SVGAGI (reference sequence). Trimming removed 0 bases at V and 2 bases at J, with 11 bases between.